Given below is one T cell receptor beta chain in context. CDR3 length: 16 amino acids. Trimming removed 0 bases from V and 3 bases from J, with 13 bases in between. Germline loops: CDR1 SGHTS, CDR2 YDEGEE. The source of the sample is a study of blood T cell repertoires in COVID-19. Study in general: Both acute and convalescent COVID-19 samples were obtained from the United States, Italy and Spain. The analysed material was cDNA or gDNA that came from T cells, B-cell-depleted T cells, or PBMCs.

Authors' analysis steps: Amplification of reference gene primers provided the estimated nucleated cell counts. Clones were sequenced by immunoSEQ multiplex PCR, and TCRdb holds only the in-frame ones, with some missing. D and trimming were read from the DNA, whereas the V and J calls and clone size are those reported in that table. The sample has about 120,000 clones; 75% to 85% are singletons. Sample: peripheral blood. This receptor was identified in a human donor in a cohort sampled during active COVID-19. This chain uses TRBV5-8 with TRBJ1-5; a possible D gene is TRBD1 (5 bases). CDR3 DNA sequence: TGTGCCAGCAGCTTGGGCGGGACGGCTTTCAATCAGCCCCAGCATTTT. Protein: CASSLGGTAFNQPQHF.